The entry below describes one T cell receptor beta chain. No cognate antigen has been identified for it. Per-base qualities were not stored, and no clone one base away is much larger. Amplification of TCR beta CDR3 regions was carried out from RNA transcripts. The TCR CDR3 was subjected to a first round of RT-PCR using the HTBI primer set and the Qiagen OneStep RT-PCR kit. The libraries were constructed in a second round of multiplex PCR and then size-selected and purified. Paired-end sequencing of the libraries was performed with 100 bp reads on an Illumina HiSeq2000. On the authors' methods: SOAPnuke was used to process the raw data, throwing out any read that contained adapters or uncalled bases, had a mean Phred below 15, or lacked an exact constant-primer or identifier match. COPE v1.2.5 was used to merge high-quality paired reads, and clonotypes were defined as unique nucleotide sequences. MiTCR v1.1 was used to align clonotypes to the IMGT TRBV, TRBD and TRBJ reference segments. Only V-J combinations with frequency above 0.0001, covering 99% to 99.2% of repertoires, were analysed. The TCS score was defined as F50 (clonal expansion) divided by E x V (chaos), with BLOSUM62-based TCRdist calculated between CDR3 peptides within each V-J. Welch's t-statistics and random forest reduced approximately 520 V-J features to roughly 13, which were used in a naive Bayes classifier (R e1071). The Morisita-Horn index was used to measure how similar the thyroid and blood repertoires were. TCRdb cleaned the public reads at Q25 with fastp, built clones with MiXCR and kept in-frame beta chains. Every entry covers one CDR3 protein and lists the most common genes and DNA from its rows. These V and J calls derive from TCRdb rather than the authors' analysis. The sample yields about 840,000 distinct CDR3 sequences; about 38% were counted once. The ten most abundant clones make up 7% to 10% of the sample.

The data were taken from a study of T cells in Graves' hyperthyroidism and ophthalmopathy (dated by TCRdb to between 2018 and 2021). Some background on the complete study: Peripheral blood samples were taken at the time of initial diagnosis, prior to any treatment. A discovery cohort of about a hundred patients, fewer than 50 with Graves' ophthalmopathy and over 55 with stable Graves' hyperthyroidism, was used to find distinguishing TCR V-J signatures. The paper describes TCR Vbeta CDR3 sequencing of 140 or so peripheral blood samples, made up of 43 ophthalmopathy patients, some 76 hyperthyroidism patients and about 17 progressor patients. The study also compared thyroid tissue and blood T-cell repertoires from 6 or 7 Graves' hyperthyroidism patients. After blood sampling, hyperthyroidism patients were treated with methimazole at a starting dose of 30 mg daily, and ophthalmopathy patients were treated with high-dose intravenous methylprednisolone. Prospective prediction of ophthalmopathy was tested in an independent validation cohort consisting of about 19 hyperthyroidism patients and more than 15 patients who later progressed to ophthalmopathy. The roughly 100 discovery patients were divided at random into training and test sets in a 7:3 ratio. General study outcomes and caveats: Most expanded thyroid clonotypes (frequency above 0.001) were also detected in blood, a finding suggesting that blood repertoires may reflect thyroid immune responses. In validation, progression to ophthalmopathy was predicted by the model with almost 71% sensitivity and 72% to 85% specificity, a median of about 6.8 months before onset. A model built on a 13 V-J signature distinguished ophthalmopathy from stable hyperthyroidism, reaching about 89% sensitivity and about 81% specificity in cross-validation and 80%/75% in testing. No statistical method was used to set the sample size in advance, and investigators knew the group allocation.

Stable Graves' hyperthyroidism was defined as no progression to ophthalmopathy during 18 months of follow-up. Hyperthyroidism patients were aged 18 to 65 years and newly diagnosed, with disease duration of less than 2 months. Patients with uncontrolled infections, other autoimmune diseases, pregnancy or lactation were excluded. Diagnoses were based on clinical symptoms, serum thyroxine and TRAb, thyroid ultrasound and orbital computed tomography. PBMCs were isolated from more than 9 ml of fresh peripheral blood by Ficoll-Paque density gradient centrifugation. Trizol reagent was used to extract total RNA, and RNA quality was then checked on an Agilent 2100 Bioanalyzer. At the junction V is shortened by 2 bases and J by 1 base, with 8 bases in between. Counted from cysteine to phenylalanine, this CDR3 has 14 amino acids. Of the read, only the CDR3 DNA is kept; its 42 bases are in frame from base 1. Based on the germline V gene, the CDR1 and CDR2 sequences are MNHEY and SVGAGI.

The rearrangement joined TRBV6-5 to TRBJ1-1; the D gene assignment is ambiguous. This receptor was taken from a man younger than 35 with Graves' hyperthyroidism. Sequenced material: blood. The CDR3 in this case is CASSYDPRNTEAFF. In nucleotides, the sequence is TGTGCCAGCAGTTACGATCCCAGGAACACTGAAGCTTTCTTT.